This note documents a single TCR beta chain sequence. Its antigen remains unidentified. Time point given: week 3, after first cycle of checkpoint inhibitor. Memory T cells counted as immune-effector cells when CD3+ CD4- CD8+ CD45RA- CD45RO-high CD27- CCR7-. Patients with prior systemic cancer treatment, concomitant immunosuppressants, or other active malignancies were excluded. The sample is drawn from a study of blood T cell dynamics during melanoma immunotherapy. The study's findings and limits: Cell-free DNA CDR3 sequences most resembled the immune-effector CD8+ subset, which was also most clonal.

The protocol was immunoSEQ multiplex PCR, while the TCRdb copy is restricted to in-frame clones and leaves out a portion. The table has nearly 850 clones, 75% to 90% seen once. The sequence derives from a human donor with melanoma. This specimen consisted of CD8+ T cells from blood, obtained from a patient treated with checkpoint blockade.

The CDR3 DNA sequence: TGTGCCAGCAGGGACACTTTGAGCTCTGGAAACACCATATATTTT. Translated: CASRDTLSSGNTIYF. The chain combines TRBV2 with TRBJ1-3, with D perhaps matching TRBD1 (5 bases). This CDR3 has 15 amino acids. Germline assignment: CDR1 SNHLY and CDR2 FYNNEI. Trimming pared 6 bases from V and 0 bases from J, leaving 12 bases between. Supplemented by reference TRBV2 and TRBJ1-3, the full variable domain reads EPEVTQTPSHQVTQMGQEVILRCVPISNHLYFYWYRQILGQKVEFLVSFYNNEISEKSEIFDDQFSVERPDGSNFTLKIRSTKLEDSAMYFCASRDTLSSGNTIYFGEGSWLTVV.